This T cell receptor beta chain was identified in a study of graft-versus-host responses after intestinal transplantation. Study-wide results and caveats: Ileal or blood samples showed some GvH clones first, and such clones were also found in recipient marrow. Peak circulating GvH clone levels were associated with early post-transplant HvG declines.

On this clone: Antigen unknown.

Unmatched junction bases numbered 6, after V lost 6 bases and J lost 1 base. The CDR3 sequence is 15 residues long. Looked up from germline, CDR1 is SNHLY and CDR2 is FYNNEI. The assay was immunoSEQ multiplex PCR, and TCRdb's table has in-frame clones only and misses some. This table has some 120,000 clones, 90% appearing once. The origin of this receptor is a human donor who received an intestinal transplant. The chain recombines TRBV2 with TRBJ2-3; 8 positions agree with TRBD2. The input for sequencing was unstimulated CD4+ T cells sorted from spleen or lymph node cells, taken before intestinal transplant. Here the CDR3 reads CASSPGAGGTDTQYF. In DNA, the CDR3 is TGTGCCAGCAGCCCCGGAGCGGGGGGCACAGATACGCAGTATTTT.